This entry lists 13 T cell receptor beta chains sequenced from one sample in a study of OX40 agonist ivuxolimab in advanced cancers. Library creation used the immunoSEQ multiplex PCR assay. Sourced from immuneACCESS, this table was stored by TCRdb with only in-frame sequences that have V and J called. A share of the clones is absent; for the studies checked, an unresolved V gene accounts for under half, and the remainder has no known explanation. The sample table holds about 20,000 clones, of which 80% to 90% were seen once. The biggest ten clones account for less than 70% of the sample. This specimen was CD4+ or CD8+ T cells sorted from blood, taken in a trial of the OX40 agonist ivuxolimab. The receptors originated from an adult with an advanced solid tumor such as melanoma, head and neck, liver or kidney cancer.

This sequence joins TRBV4-1 and TRBJ1-5; D not resolved. V shed 2 bases and J shed 0 bases, with 11 bases lying between them. Germline CDR1 is MGHRA and CDR2 is YSYEKL. This CDR3 has 16 residues. CDR3 sequence (DNA): TGCGCCAGCAGCCAACTACCGGGCTATAGCAATCAGCCCCAGCATTTT. Protein: CASSQLPGYSNQPQHF.

The chain has TRBV6-4 and TRBJ1-2; 8 bases are a match to TRBD1. CDR3 length equals 15 residues. V trimming: 0 bases; J trimming: 4 bases; junction bases outside the gene matches: 4. The germline V gene has CDR1 MRHNA and CDR2 SNTAGT. CDR3 nucleotide sequence: TGTGCCAGCAGTGACTCGGACAGGGTAACCTATGGCTACACCTTC. It codes for CASSDSDRVTYGYTF.

This chain links TRBV6-6 with TRBJ1-3; D ambiguous. In germline, CDR1 is MNHNY, CDR2 SVGAGI (reference sequence). Trimming took 5 bases from V and 2 from J, leaving 10 bases between them. This CDR3 comprises 14 residues. CDR3 sequence reads: CASSPDETGNTIYF. Here the CDR3 DNA reads TGTGCCAGCAGTCCGGACGAAACTGGAAACACCATATATTTT.

This sequence joins TRBV30 and TRBJ1-1; D gene uncertain. Germline V lookup: CDR1 GTSNPN, CDR2 SVGIG (reference sequence). V dropped 2 bases and J dropped 1 base, with 8 bases sitting between them. The CDR3 sequence is 13 residues long. CDR3 residues: CAWSTGRNTEAFF. The CDR3 DNA follows: TGTGCCTGGAGTACCGGGAGGAACACTGAAGCTTTCTTT. Based on the CDR3 plus reference TRBV30 and TRBJ1-1, the full variable domain is SQTIHQWPATLVQPVGSPLSLECTVEGTSNPNLYWYRQAAGRGLQLLFYSVGIGQISSEVPQNLSASRPQDRQFILSSKKLLLSDSGFYLCAWSTGRNTEAFFGQGTRLTVV.

This rearrangement joins TRBV6-4 to TRBJ2-1, with TRBD2 matching 11 bases. CDR3 size: 18 residues. Germline CDR1 reads MRHNA; CDR2 reads SNTAGT. Trimming cost V 2 bases and J 4 bases; bases outside gene matches: 10. The CDR3 sequence is CASSDGTSGGGGYNEQFF. The CDR3, as DNA: TGTGCCAGCAGTGACGGGACTAGCGGAGGTGGGGGTTACAATGAGCAGTTCTTC.

This chain connects TRBV5-1 to TRBJ2-7; the match to TRBD2 covers 11 bases. This CDR3 spans 16 amino acids. The V gene's germline CDR1 is SGHRS and CDR2 YFSETQ. Germline trimming cut 1 base from V and 6 bases from J; bases unmatched to any gene: 9. The CDR3 DNA reads as TGCGCCAGCAGCTTGCTGTTACTAGCGGGAGAGGGCGAGCAGTACTTC. This gives the protein CASSLLLLAGEGEQYF.

The CDR3 DNA reads as TGTGCCAGCAGGTCACTAGCGGGAGATGGGGAGACCCAGTACTTC. This codes for CASRSLAGDGETQYF. The V and J genes are TRBV27 and TRBJ2-5; 11 nucleotides line up with TRBD2. The CDR3 is 15 residues long. From germline, CDR1 is MNHEY and CDR2 SMNVEV (reference sequence). Losses at the gene ends were 6 bases for V and 5 bases for J; bases not matched to a gene: 8.

The chain combines TRBV28 with TRBJ2-3; D is perhaps TRBD2 (7 bases). Germline assignment: CDR1 MDHEN and CDR2 SYDVKM. The CDR3 spans 16 residues. Trimming removed 5 bases at V and 3 bases at J, with 18 bases between. The DNA for the CDR3 is TGTGCCAGCAGTATCTTAGGGGGGGGTGGAACAGATACGCAGTATTTT. Protein product: CASSILGGGGTDTQYF.

The chain recombines TRBV14 with TRBJ2-7; 7 bases match TRBD1. V lost 0 bases and J lost 3; bases outside the gene matches: 2. Per germline, CDR1 SGHDN and CDR2 FVKESK. CDR3 size: 14 residues. The CDR3 coding sequence is TGTGCCAGCAGCCAAGATCGGGACAGCTACGAGCAGTACTTC. It translates to CASSQDRDSYEQYF. Looking up the rest from reference TRBV14 and TRBJ2-7 gives the full variable domain: EAGVTQFPSHSVIEKGQTVTLRCDPISGHDNLYWYRRVMGKEIKFLLHFVKESKQDESGMPNNRFLAERTGGTYSTLKVQPAELEDSGVYFCASSQDRDSYEQYFGPGTRLTVT.

The chain combines TRBV19 with TRBJ2-1; 11 nucleotides align to TRBD2. The CDR3 has 15 amino acids. The V gene end was trimmed by 4 bases and the J gene end by 4 bases; junction bases not matched to a gene: 3. Germline CDR1 is LNHDA and CDR2 is SQIVND (reference sequence). CDR3 protein: CASSKTSGDYNEQFF. In DNA, the CDR3 is TGTGCCAGTAGTAAGACTAGCGGGGATTACAATGAGCAGTTCTTC.

This clone occurred once. The genes are TRBV19 and TRBJ2-7; TRBD1 might be the D (6 bases). V was pared by 3 bases and J by 2 bases, with 8 bases between. This CDR3 has 13 residues. CDR1 and CDR2 from the germline V gene are LNHDA and SQIVND (reference sequence). The CDR3 DNA reads as TGTGCCAGTAGTATTGGGACAACCTACGAGCAGTACTTC. This gives the protein CASSIGTTYEQYF. Combining the CDR3 with reference TRBV19 and TRBJ2-7 gives the whole variable domain DGGITQSPKYLFRKEGQNVTLSCEQNLNHDAMYWYRQDPGQGLRLIYYSQIVNDFQKGDIAEGYSVSREKKESFPLTVTSAQKNPTAFYLCASSIGTTYEQYFGPGTRLTVT.

The chain combines TRBV28 with TRBJ2-1; D could derive from TRBD1 or TRBD2 (5 bases each). Trimming shortened V by 4 bases and J by 6 bases, and 16 bases separated the two germline ends. The germline V gene encodes CDR1 MDHEN and CDR2 SYDVKM. CDR3 length equals 15 residues. The CDR3 loop is CASSSGDLGLNEQFF. Here the CDR3 DNA reads TGTGCCAGCAGTTCCGGGGACCTAGGACTCAATGAGCAGTTCTTC.

Here the CDR3 DNA reads TGTGCCAGCAGCTTAGTATCCAGCGGACACAATGAGCAGTTCTTC. Protein sequence: CASSLVSSGHNEQFF. The V gene is TRBV11-2, the J gene TRBJ2-1; TRBD2 might be the D (5 bases). This CDR3 region has 15 residues. Deletions cut 1 base from V and 5 bases from J, with 12 bases between. CDR1 is SGHAT, CDR2 FQNNGV, per germline.